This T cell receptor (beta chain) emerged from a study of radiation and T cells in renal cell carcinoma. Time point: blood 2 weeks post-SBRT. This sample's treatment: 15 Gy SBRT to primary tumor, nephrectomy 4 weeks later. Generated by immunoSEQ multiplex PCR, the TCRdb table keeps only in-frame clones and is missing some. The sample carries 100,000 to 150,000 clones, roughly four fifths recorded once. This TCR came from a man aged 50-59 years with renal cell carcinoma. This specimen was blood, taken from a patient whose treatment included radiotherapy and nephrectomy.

The CDR3 DNA reads as TGTGCCAGCAGCGAGGGACAAGGCTATGGCTACACCTTC. Amino acid sequence: CASSEGQGYGYTF. The chain combines TRBV7-2 with TRBJ1-2, with D possibly matching TRBD1 (6 bases). The ends were cut back, 5 bases at V and 4 bases at J, with 11 bases in the middle. This CDR3 contains 13 residues. CDR1 and CDR2 from the germline V gene are SGHTA and FQGNSA.